One and the same sample provided the 17 T cell receptor beta chains below, sequenced in a study of beta chain features in type 1 diabetes. Isolated RNA was reverse transcribed in full, so expressed TCRB transcripts were sequenced. Sequencing was performed with immunoSEQ multiplex PCR; in TCRdb, only in-frame clones are kept and a portion is missing. The table includes about 450,000 clones, 10% to 12% detected once. The specimen was naive CD4+ T cells from blood. Receptors were obtained from a woman aged 18-29 years in good health.

This clone was seen a handful of times. The sample holds other DNA sequences that translate to the same CDR3. This chain links TRBV7-2 with TRBJ2-3, with D tentatively TRBD1 (6 bases). Germline V gene lookup returns CDR1 SGHTA and CDR2 FQGNSA. V shed 5 bases and J shed 1 base, with 10 bases lying between them. The CDR3 consists of 14 residues. CDR3 coding DNA: TGTGCCAGCAGCCCCGGGACACGCACAGATACGCAGTATTTT. It encodes CASSPGTRTDTQYF.

This clone turned up a few times. The V and J genes are TRBV10-3 and TRBJ2-7; the D is unclear. In germline, CDR1 is ENHRY, CDR2 SYGVKD. The CDR3 is 16 amino acids. V lost 0 bases and J 5 bases, leaving 17 bases between the germline ends. CDR3 residues: CAISESIPGGVNEQYF. DNA of the CDR3: TGTGCCATCAGTGAGTCGATCCCCGGTGGGGTGAACGAGCAGTACTTC.

A few counts support this clone. The V gene is TRBV4-3, the J gene TRBJ1-4; 8 bases are a match to TRBD1. Looked up from germline, CDR1 is LGHNA and CDR2 is YSLEER. With V trimmed by 4 bases and J by 5 bases, 6 bases remained unmatched. This CDR3 contains 15 residues. The CDR3 spells CASSRRDRLNEKLFF. The CDR3 DNA follows: TGCGCCAGCAGCCGCCGGGACAGGTTGAATGAAAAACTGTTTTTT.

This chain connects TRBV5-1 to TRBJ2-2; possible D gene TRBD2, 6 bases. The CDR3 length is 14 residues. The ends were cut back, 3 bases at V and 10 bases at J, with 16 bases in the middle. Per the germline V gene, CDR1 is SGHRS and CDR2 is YFSETQ. Here the CDR3 reads CASSSWTGEVELFF. CDR3 DNA sequence: TGCGCCAGCAGCTCTTGGACGGGGGAGGTGGAGCTGTTTTTT.

J is TRBJ2-1 and V is TRBV7-9; TRBD2 might be the D (6 bases). V gave up 5 bases and J gave up 0 bases, with 17 bases separating them. From germline, CDR1 is SEHNR and CDR2 FQNEAQ (reference sequence). The CDR3 length is 17 residues. CDR3: CASSPRLRGSSYNEQFF. CDR3 in DNA: TGTGCCAGCAGCCCCCGACTCCGGGGGAGCTCCTACAATGAGCAGTTCTTC.

This clone was seen a handful of times. CDR3 nucleotides: TGTGCCAGTAGTATCCCCGGACAGACCGGGGAGCTGTTTTTT. Translating it yields CASSIPGQTGELFF. The V call is TRBV19, the J call TRBJ2-2; D may be TRBD1 (6 bases). Looked up from germline, CDR1 is LNHDA and CDR2 is SQIVND (reference sequence). This CDR3 has 14 residues. V lost 3 bases to trimming and J lost 5 bases, with 10 bases between them.

This chain joins TRBV29-1 and TRBJ2-2, with TRBD2 matching 13 bases. CDR1 is SQVTM and CDR2 is ANQGSEA in the germline V gene. V lost 7 bases and J lost 0; bases outside the gene matches: 8. CDR3 length: 17 residues. Here the CDR3 reads CSGVGTSGAANTGELFF. CDR3 DNA: TGCAGCGGTGTGGGGACTAGCGGGGCAGCGAACACCGGGGAGCTGTTTTTT.

The chain uses TRBV15 and TRBJ1-6; D may be TRBD1 (5 bases). The CDR3 totals 18 residues. Germline loops: CDR1 LNHNV, CDR2 YYDKDF (reference sequence). Trimming shortened V by 3 bases and J by 9 bases, and 24 bases separated the two germline ends. The CDR3 DNA is TGTGCCACCAGCAGTCCGCGGGAGACGGGGCTGGGAGGTTCACCCCTCCACTTT. Encoded protein: CATSSPRETGLGGSPLHF.

This clone was recorded a few times. The J gene is TRBJ2-1, the V gene TRBV18; tentative D call: TRBD1 (6 bases). The CDR3 is made up of 15 amino acids. The V gene's germline CDR1 is KGHSH and CDR2 LQKENI. V gave up 3 bases and J gave up 3 bases, with 12 bases separating them. CDR3 amino acids: CASSPRTVSYNEQFF. CDR3 nucleotides: TGTGCCAGCTCACCTCGGACAGTTAGCTACAATGAGCAGTTCTTC. Full variable domain (outside the CDR3, taken from reference TRBV18 and TRBJ2-1): NAGVMQNPRHLVRRRGQEARLRCSPMKGHSHVYWYRQLPEEGLKFMVYLQKENIIDESGMPKERFSAEFPKEGPSILRIQQVVRGDSAAYFCASSPRTVSYNEQFFGPGTRLTVL.

This clone was picked up a small number of times. The rearrangement links TRBV14 to TRBJ2-7; D perhaps matches TRBD1 (5 bases). Trimming took 6 bases from V and 3 from J, leaving 18 bases between them. Germline V gives CDR1 SGHDN, CDR2 FVKESK. CDR3 length equals 15 residues. The CDR3 here is CASSRGQFSYYEQYF. DNA of the CDR3: TGTGCCAGCAGTCGCGGACAATTTTCATACTACGAGCAGTACTTC.

A remark on this clone: Sequence at one end of the junction differs from germline and may be a read error. The chain couples TRBV11-1 to TRBJ2-5; tentatively, D is TRBD1 or TRBD2 (6 bases each). This CDR3 is 11 amino acids long. Germline values: CDR1 SGHAT, CDR2 FQDESV (reference sequence). The CDR3 reads CASSWGRTAHF. The CDR3 DNA sequence: TGTGCCAGCAGCTGGGGGAGGACAGCACACTTC.

This chain connects TRBV2 to TRBJ1-2; a weak D match, TRBD1 (5 bases). With 7 bases removed from V and 4 bases from J, the gap between germline ends came to 16 bases. The CDR3 runs 14 residues. The germline gives CDR1 SNHLY, CDR2 FYNNEI. CDR3 amino acids: CASTKGGVVYGYTF. The CDR3 bases are TGTGCCAGCACGAAAGGAGGGGTAGTCTATGGCTACACCTTC. The full variable domain, its missing parts supplied by reference TRBV2 and TRBJ1-2, is EPEVTQTPSHQVTQMGQEVILRCVPISNHLYFYWYRQILGQKVEFLVSFYNNEISEKSEIFDDQFSVERPDGSNFTLKIRSTKLEDSAMYFCASTKGGVVYGYTFGSGTRLTVV.

This clone showed up just a few times. The gene calls are TRBV4-1 and TRBJ2-2; 12 bases align to TRBD2. The CDR3 is 18 residues long. The V and J ends lost 1 base and 9 bases, in that order; junction bases with no gene match: 12. CDR1 and CDR2 (germline): MGHRA, YSYEKL. In DNA, the CDR3 is TGCGCCAGCAGCCAAGGACCCCGAGCTAGCGGGGGGGCCCGGGAGCTGTTTTTT. Translating it yields CASSQGPRASGGARELFF.

The chain couples TRBV18 to TRBJ1-5, with D possibly TRBD1 on 6 matching bases. Germline V CDR1 and CDR2: KGHSH, LQKENI. The CDR3 sequence is 15 residues long. V shed 2 bases and J shed 7 bases, with 15 bases lying between them. Written as DNA, the CDR3 is TGTGCCAGCTCACCAGGAGGGGGGGCAGGCCAGCCCCAGCATTTT. Translated, it gives CASSPGGGAGQPQHF. The full variable domain, completed using reference TRBV18 and TRBJ1-5, is NAGVMQNPRHLVRRRGQEARLRCSPMKGHSHVYWYRQLPEEGLKFMVYLQKENIIDESGMPKERFSAEFPKEGPSILRIQQVVRGDSAAYFCASSPGGGAGQPQHFGDGTRLSIL.

The chain links TRBV9 to TRBJ2-5; D is unresolved. The CDR3 is 15 residues long. The V end was cut by 2 bases, the J end by 3 bases, with 14 bases between. Germline lookup yields CDR1 SGDLS and CDR2 YYNGEE. This chain's CDR3 is CASSVSGTLEETQYF. CDR3 bases: TGTGCCAGCAGCGTGTCCGGAACCTTAGAAGAGACCCAGTACTTC.

The J gene is TRBJ2-7, the V gene TRBV2; possibly TRBD2 for D (6 bases). The germline V gene has CDR1 SNHLY and CDR2 FYNNEI. CDR3 length equals 12 residues. V lost 4 bases, J lost 6 bases, and 10 bases lay in between. The CDR3 DNA reads TGTGCCAGCAGTGGACTAGTCGGCGAGCAGTACTTC. It codes for CASSGLVGEQYF.

This clone was counted only a few times. The V gene is TRBV9, the J gene TRBJ1-4; D might be TRBD1 (5 bases). CDR1 and CDR2 (germline): SGDLS, YYNGEE. CDR3 length: 16 amino acids. Trimming took 4 bases from V and 7 from J, leaving 20 bases between them. The CDR3: CASSTTQGYKGEKLFF. The CDR3 region has the DNA TGTGCCAGCAGCACCACTCAGGGTTATAAGGGTGAAAAACTGTTTTTT.